The source of this T cell receptor (beta chain) is a study of regulatory T cells in long-lasting Graves disease. V was shortened by 1 base and J by 1 base, with 11 bases between the two germline ends. The CDR3 contains 15 residues. CDR1 SGHRS and CDR2 YFSETQ come from the germline V gene. On this clonotype: What it binds is unknown.

Broader study findings: TRBV28, TRBJ1-2 and TRBJ2-5 were favored in persistent disease.

Arm-PCR with iRepertoire HTBI primers amplified the CDR3 regions for these TCR beta libraries. MiXCR was run by TCRdb on the multiplex PCR reads, yielding one entry per CDR3 protein. This table holds around 450,000 distinct CDR3 sequences, about 15% found once. Time point given: newly diagnosed GD, antithyroid drugs for less than 3 months. PBMC-derived RNA was used for the TCR library. Graves' disease diagnosis was established per American Thyroid Association guidelines. The same data also went into a second study, on T cells in Graves' hyperthyroidism and ophthalmopathy.

Material: peripheral blood mononuclear cells (PBMCs), obtained at new diagnosis, from a patient treated with antithyroid drugs. The chain uses TRBV5-1 and TRBJ1-1, with D possibly matching TRBD1 (5 bases). This clonotype originated in a woman between 25 and 40 years old with Graves disease. The CDR3 DNA is TGCGCCAGCAGCTTGCAGGGTTGGAGGAACACTGAAGCTTTCTTT. Translated, it gives CASSLQGWRNTEAFF.